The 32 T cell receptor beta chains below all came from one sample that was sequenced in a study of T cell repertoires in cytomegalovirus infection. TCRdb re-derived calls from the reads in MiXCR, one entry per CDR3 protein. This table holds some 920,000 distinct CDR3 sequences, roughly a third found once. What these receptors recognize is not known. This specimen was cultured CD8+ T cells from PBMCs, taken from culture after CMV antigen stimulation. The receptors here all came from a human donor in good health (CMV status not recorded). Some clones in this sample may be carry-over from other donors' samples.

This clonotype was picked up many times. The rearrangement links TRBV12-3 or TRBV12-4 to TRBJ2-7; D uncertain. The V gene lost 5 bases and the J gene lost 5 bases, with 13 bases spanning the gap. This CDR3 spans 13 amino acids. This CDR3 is CASSPRPRHEQYF. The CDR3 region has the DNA TGTGCCAGCAGTCCACGACCTAGGCACGAGCAGTACTTC.

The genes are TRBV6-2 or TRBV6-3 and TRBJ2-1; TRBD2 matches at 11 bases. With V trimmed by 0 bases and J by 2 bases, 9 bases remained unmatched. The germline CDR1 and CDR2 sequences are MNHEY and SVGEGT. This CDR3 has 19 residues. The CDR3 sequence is CASSYSQELAGATYNEQFF. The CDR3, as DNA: TGTGCCAGCAGTTACTCCCAGGAACTAGCGGGGGCCACCTACAATGAGCAGTTCTTC.

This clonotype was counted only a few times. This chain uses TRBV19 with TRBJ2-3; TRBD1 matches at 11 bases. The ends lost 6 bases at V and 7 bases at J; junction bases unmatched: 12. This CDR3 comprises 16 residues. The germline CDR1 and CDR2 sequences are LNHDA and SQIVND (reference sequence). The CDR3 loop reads CASRPRTGGPRNTQYF. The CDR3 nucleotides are TGTGCCAGTAGACCCCGGACAGGGGGCCCGCGGAATACGCAGTATTTT. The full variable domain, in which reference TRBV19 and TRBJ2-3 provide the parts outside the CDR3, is DGGITQSPKYLFRKEGQNVTLSCEQNLNHDAMYWYRQDPGQGLRLIYYSQIVNDFQKGDIAEGYSVSREKKESFPLTVTSAQKNPTAFYLCASRPRTGGPRNTQYFGPGTRLTVL.

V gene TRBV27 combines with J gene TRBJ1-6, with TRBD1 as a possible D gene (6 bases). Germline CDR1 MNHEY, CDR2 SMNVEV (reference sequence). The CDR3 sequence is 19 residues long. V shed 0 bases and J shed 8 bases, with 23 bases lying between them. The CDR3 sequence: CASSLSGGVGVGNDSPLHF. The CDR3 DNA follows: TGTGCCAGCAGTTTATCCGGGGGCGTAGGTGTTGGGAATGATTCACCCCTCCACTTT.

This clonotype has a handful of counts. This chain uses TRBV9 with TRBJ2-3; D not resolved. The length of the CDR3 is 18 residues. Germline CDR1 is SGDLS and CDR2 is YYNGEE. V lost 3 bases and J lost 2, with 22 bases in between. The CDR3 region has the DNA TGTGCCAGCAGCGCCCACCCTGACCAGGAGATATTCACAGATACGCAGTATTTT. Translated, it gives CASSAHPDQEIFTDTQYF.

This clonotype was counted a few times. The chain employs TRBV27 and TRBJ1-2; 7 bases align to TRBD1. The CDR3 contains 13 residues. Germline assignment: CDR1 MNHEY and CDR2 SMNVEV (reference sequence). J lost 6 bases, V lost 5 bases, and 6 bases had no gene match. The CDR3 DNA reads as TGTGCCAGCAGTACCGACAGGGCGGATGGCTACACCTTC. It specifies CASSTDRADGYTF.

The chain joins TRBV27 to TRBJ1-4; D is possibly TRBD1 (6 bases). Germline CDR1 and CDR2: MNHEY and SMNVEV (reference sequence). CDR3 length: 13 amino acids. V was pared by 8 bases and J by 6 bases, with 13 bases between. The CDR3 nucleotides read TGTGCCAGCCTCGGGGGGGCCGATGAAAAACTGTTTTTT. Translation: CASLGGADEKLFF.

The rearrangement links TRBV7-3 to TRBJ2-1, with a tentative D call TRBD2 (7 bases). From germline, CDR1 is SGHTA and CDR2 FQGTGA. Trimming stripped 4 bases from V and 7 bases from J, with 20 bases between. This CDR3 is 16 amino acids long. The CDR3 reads CASSYYVSGGANEQFF. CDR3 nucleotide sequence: TGTGCCAGCAGCTACTACGTATCGGGGGGCGCGAATGAGCAGTTCTTC.

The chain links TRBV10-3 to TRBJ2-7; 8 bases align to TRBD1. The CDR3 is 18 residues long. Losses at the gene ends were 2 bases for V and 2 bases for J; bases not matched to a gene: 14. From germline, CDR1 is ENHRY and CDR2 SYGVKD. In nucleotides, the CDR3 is TGTGCCATCAGTGAGCTGGGCAGGGGGCGCGGGGTTCCCTACGAGCAGTACGTC. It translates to CAISELGRGRGVPYEQYV.

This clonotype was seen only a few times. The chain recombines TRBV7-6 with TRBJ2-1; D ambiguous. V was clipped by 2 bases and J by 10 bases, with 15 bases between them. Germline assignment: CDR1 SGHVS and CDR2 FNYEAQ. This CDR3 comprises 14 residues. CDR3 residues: CASSLNLGIGEQFF. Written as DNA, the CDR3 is TGTGCCAGCAGCTTAAATCTGGGTATTGGCGAGCAGTTCTTC.

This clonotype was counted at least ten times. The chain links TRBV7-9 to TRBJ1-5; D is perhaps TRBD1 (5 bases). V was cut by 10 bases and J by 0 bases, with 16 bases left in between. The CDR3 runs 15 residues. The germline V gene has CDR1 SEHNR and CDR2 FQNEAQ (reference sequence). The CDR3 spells CATLDSRFSNQPQHF. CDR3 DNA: TGTGCCACCTTAGACAGCCGCTTTAGCAATCAGCCCCAGCATTTT.

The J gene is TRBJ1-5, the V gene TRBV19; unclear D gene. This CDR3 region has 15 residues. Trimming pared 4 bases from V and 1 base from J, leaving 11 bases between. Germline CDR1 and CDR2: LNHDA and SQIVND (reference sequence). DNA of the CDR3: TGTGCCAGTAGTAGAAACGGTATAAGCAATCAGCCCCAGCATTTT. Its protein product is CASSRNGISNQPQHF.

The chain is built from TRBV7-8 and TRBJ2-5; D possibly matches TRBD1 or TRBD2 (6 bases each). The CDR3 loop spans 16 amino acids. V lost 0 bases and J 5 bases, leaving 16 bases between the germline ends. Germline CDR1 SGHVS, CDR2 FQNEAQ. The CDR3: CASSLALGGGQETQYF. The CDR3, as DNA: TGTGCCAGCAGCTTAGCCCTCGGGGGCGGTCAGGAGACCCAGTACTTC.

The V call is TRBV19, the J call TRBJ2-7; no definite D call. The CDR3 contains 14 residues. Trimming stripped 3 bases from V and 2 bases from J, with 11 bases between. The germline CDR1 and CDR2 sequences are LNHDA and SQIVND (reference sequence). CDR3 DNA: TGTGCCAGTAGTATCTATCCCGATACCTACGAGCAGTACTTC. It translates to CASSIYPDTYEQYF.

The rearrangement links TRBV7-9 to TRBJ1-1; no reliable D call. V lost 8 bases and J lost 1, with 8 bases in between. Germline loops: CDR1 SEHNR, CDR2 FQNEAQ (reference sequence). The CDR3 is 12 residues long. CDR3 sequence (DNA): TGTGCCAGCGGGGATCCGAACACTGAAGCTTTCTTT. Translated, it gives CASGDPNTEAFF.

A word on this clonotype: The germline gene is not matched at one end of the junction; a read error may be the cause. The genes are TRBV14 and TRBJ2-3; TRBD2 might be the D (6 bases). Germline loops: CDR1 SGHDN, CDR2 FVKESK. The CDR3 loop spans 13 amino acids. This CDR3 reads CTSSHWGEDTQYF. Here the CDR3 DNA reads TGTACCAGCAGCCACTGGGGGGAAGATACGCAGTATTTT.

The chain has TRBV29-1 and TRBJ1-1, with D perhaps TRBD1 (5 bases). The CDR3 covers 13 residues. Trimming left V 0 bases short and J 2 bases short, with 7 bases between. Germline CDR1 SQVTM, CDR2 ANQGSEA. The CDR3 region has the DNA TGCAGCGTTGAAGACAGGGCTAACACTGAAGCTTTCTTT. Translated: CSVEDRANTEAFF.

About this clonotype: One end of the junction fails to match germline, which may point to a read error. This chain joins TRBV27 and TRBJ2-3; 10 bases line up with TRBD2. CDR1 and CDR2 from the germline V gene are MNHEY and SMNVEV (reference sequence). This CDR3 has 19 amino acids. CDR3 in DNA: TGTGCCAACAGTTCACTCCGGGGACTAGCGATGTCTAGCACAGATACGCAGTATTTT. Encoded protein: CANSSLRGLAMSSTDTQYF.

DNA for the CDR3: TGTGCCAGCAGACCCCCGGGAACCTTTGGCTATGGCTACACCTTC. This gives the protein CASRPPGTFGYGYTF. The chain employs TRBV27 and TRBJ1-2; D gene uncertain. Per the germline V gene, CDR1 is MNHEY and CDR2 is SMNVEV (reference sequence). The CDR3 spans 15 residues. V was pared by 6 bases and J by 4 bases, with 18 bases between.

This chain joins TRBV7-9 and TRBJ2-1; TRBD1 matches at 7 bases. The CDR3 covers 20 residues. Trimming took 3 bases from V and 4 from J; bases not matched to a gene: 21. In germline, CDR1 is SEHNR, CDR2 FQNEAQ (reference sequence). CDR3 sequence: CASSLTPGTDGTNFYNEQFF. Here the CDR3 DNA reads TGTGCCAGCAGCTTGACACCCGGGACAGACGGGACGAACTTTTACAATGAGCAGTTCTTC.

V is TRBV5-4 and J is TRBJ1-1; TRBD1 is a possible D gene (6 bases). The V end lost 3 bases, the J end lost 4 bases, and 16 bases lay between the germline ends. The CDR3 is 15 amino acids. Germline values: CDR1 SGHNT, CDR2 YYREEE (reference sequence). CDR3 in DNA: TGTGCCAGCAGCTCATACGGGGGGCTGGTCACTGAAGCTTTCTTT. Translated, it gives CASSSYGGLVTEAFF.

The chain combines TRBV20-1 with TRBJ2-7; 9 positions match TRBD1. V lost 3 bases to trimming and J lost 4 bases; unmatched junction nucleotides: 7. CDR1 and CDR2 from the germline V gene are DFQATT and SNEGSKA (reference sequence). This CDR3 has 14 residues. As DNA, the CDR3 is TGCAGTGCTAGGTCCCGGGACAGGGAATACGAGCAGTACTTC. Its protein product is CSARSRDREYEQYF.

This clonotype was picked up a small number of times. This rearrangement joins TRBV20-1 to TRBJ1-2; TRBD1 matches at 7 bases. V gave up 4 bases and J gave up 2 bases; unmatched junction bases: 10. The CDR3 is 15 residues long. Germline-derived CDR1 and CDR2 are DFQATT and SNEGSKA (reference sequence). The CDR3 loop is CSATNRQGHNYGYTF. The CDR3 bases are TGCAGTGCTACCAACCGACAGGGCCACAACTATGGCTACACCTTC.

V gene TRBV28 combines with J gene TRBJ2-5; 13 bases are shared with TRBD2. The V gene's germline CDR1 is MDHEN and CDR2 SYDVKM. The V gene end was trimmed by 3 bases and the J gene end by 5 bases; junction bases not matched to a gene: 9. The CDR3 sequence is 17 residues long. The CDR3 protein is CASSLTSGGYRGETQYF. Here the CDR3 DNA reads TGTGCCAGCAGTTTGACTAGCGGGGGGTACAGGGGGGAGACCCAGTACTTC.

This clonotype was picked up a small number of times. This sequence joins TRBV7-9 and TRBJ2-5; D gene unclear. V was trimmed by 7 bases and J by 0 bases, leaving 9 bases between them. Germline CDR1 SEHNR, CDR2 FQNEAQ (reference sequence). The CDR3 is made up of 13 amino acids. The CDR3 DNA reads TGTGCCAGCAACTCCCCATACCAAGAGACCCAGTACTTC. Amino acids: CASNSPYQETQYF.

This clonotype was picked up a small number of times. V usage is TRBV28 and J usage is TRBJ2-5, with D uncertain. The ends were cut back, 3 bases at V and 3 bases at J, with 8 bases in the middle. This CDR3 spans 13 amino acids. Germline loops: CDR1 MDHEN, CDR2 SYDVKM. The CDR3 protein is CASSFAFKETQYF. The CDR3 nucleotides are TGTGCCAGCAGTTTTGCCTTTAAAGAGACCCAGTACTTC.

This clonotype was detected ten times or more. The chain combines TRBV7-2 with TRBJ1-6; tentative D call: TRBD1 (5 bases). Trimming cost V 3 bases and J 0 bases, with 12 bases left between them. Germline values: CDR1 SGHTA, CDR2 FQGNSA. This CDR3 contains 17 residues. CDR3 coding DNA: TGTGCCAGCAGCTTCGAGACAGCAAGCTCCTATAATTCACCCCTCCACTTT. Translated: CASSFETASSYNSPLHF.

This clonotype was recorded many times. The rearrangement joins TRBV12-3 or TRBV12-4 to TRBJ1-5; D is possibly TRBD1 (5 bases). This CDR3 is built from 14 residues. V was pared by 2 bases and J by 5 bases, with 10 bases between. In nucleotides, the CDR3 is TGTGCCAGCAGTTTAAGGGGTATACATCAGCCCCAGCATTTT. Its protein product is CASSLRGIHQPQHF.

The CDR3 sequence: CASSSTTGSTNEKLFF. For the CDR3, the DNA is TGTGCCAGCAGCTCCACAACAGGGTCAACTAATGAAAAACTGTTTTTT. V and J are TRBV7-4 and TRBJ1-4; D possibly corresponds to TRBD1 (6 bases). Germline CDR1 is SGHVT and CDR2 is SQSDAQ. The germline V and J ends were trimmed by 4 bases and 0 bases, with 12 bases remaining between them. The CDR3 is 16 amino acids.

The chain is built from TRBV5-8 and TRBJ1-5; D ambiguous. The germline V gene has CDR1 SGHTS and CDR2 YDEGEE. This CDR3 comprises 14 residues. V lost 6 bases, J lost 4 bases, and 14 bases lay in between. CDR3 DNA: TGTGCCAGCACCCTTGGAAAGAAGAATCAGCCCCAGCATTTT. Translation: CASTLGKKNQPQHF.

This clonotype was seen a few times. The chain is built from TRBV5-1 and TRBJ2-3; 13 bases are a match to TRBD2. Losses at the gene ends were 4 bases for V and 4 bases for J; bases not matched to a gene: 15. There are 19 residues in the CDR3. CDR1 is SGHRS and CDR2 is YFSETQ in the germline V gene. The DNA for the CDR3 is TGCGCCAGCAGCGGGAGGACTAGCGGGGGCCATACGTACCCAGATACGCAGTATTTT. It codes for CASSGRTSGGHTYPDTQYF. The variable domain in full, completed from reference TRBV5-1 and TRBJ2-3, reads KAGVTQTPRYLIKTRGQQVTLSCSPISGHRSVSWYQQTPGQGLQFLFEYFSETQRNKGNFPGRFSGRQFSNSRSEMNVSTLELGDSALYLCASSGRTSGGHTYPDTQYFGPGTRLTVL.

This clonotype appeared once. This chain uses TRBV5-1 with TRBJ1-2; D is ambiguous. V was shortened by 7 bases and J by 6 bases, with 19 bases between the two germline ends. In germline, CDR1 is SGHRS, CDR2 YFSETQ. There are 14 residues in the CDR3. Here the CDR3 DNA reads TGCGCCAGCTCATACTCCGGGCCCCCGGATGGCTACACCTTC. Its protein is CASSYSGPPDGYTF.